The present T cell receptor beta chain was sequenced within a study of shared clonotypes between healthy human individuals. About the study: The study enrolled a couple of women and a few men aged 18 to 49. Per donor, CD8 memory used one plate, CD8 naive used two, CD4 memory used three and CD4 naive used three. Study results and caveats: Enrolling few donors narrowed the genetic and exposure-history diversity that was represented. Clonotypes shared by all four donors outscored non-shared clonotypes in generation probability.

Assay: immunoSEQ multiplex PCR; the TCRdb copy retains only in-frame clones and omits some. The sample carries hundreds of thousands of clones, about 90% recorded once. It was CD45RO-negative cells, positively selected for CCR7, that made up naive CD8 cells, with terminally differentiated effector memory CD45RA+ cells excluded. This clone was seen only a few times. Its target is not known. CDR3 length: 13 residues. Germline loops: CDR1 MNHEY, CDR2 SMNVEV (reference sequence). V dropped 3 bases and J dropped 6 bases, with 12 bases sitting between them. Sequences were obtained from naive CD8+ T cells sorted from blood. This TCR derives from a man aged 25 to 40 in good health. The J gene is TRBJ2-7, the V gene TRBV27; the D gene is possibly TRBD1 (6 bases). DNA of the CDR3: TGTGCCAGCAGTTTTTCAGGGGCTGGCGAGCAGTACTTC. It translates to CASSFSGAGEQYF.